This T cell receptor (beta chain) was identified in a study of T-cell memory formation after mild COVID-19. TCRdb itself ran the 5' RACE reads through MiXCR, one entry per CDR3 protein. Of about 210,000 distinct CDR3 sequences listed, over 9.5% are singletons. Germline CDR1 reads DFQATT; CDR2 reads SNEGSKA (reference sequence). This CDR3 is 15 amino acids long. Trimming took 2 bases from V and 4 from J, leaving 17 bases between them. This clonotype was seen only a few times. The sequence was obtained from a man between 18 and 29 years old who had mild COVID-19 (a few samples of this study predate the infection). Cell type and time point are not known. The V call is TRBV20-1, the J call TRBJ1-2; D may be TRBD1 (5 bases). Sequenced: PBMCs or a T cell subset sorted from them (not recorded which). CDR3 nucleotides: TGCAGTGCTAGACTGCCTCAGGGTAGGGTCTATGGCTACACCTTC. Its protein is CSARLPQGRVYGYTF.